Below, 3 T cell receptor beta chains from the same sample are listed, as sequenced in a study of early T cells in non-severe SARS-CoV-2 infection. TCRdb called the 5' RACE reads again in MiXCR, with one record for every CDR3 protein. The sample has roughly 61,000 distinct CDR3 sequences; roughly 10% are singletons. Material: whole blood. The receptors here all came from an adult who was a healthcare worker with PCR-confirmed SARS-CoV-2 infection or an uninfected control (not recorded which).

This clonotype was picked up many times. The J gene is TRBJ2-5, the V gene TRBV14; possibly TRBD1 or TRBD2 for D (5 bases each). There are 19 residues in the CDR3. CDR1 is SGHDN, CDR2 FVKESK, per germline. Trimming took 0 bases from V and 5 from J, leaving 25 bases between them. CDR3 coding DNA: TGTGCCAGCAGCCAAGATAGGATTGGGACGGGGTCAGAATTTGAGACCCAGTACTTC. Its protein product is CASSQDRIGTGSEFETQYF.

This sequence joins TRBV5-6 and TRBJ1-4; D gene ambiguous. Looked up from germline, CDR1 is SGHDT and CDR2 is YYEEEE. Trimming left V 3 bases short and J 0 bases short, with 9 bases between. CDR3 length: 15 residues. The CDR3 DNA follows: TGTGCCAGCAGCTCCCTGGGGACAACTAATGAAAAACTGTTTTTT. Amino acid sequence: CASSSLGTTNEKLFF.

The chain has TRBV4-2 and TRBJ1-1; D may be TRBD1 (6 bases). This CDR3 comprises 14 residues. CDR1 is LGHNA, CDR2 YNFKEQ, per germline. V was shortened by 1 base and J by 5 bases, with 11 bases between the two germline ends. The CDR3 region is CASSQAHRETEAFF. As DNA, the CDR3 is TGTGCCAGCAGCCAAGCACACAGGGAGACTGAAGCTTTCTTT.